These T cell receptor beta chains were read from a single sample in a study of blood T cell repertoires in COVID-19. TCRdb keeps only in-frame clones here, not all; method: immunoSEQ multiplex PCR. The sample gives approximately 260,000 clones, 75% to 90% of which show up once; about 9.1% is in the top ten. Sample: peripheral blood. Every receptor here comes from a human donor in a cohort sampled during active COVID-19. Each CDR3 is given without its conserved first and last residue. The size entry is marked missing in some rows and otherwise reads once, few, many or a size class.

v_gene	j_gene	len	abundance	CDR3aa
TRBV19	TRBJ2-7	13	-	ASNRFFSPLYEQY
TRBV6-5	TRBJ1-2	11	-	ASSHTGSYGYT
TRBV6-5	TRBJ1-1	11	once	ASSYSGQGEAF
TRBV6-5	TRBJ2-7	13	few	ASSRGLPISYEQY
TRBV6-2/TRBV6-3	TRBJ2-7	10	-	ASSLQGIEQY
TRBV21-1	TRBJ2-2	14	-	ASSTKVGGNTGELF
TRBV6-6	TRBJ1-2	11	-	ASSTGGNYGYT
TRBV28	TRBJ1-1	11	-	AGKTGKNTEAF
TRBV10-2	TRBJ1-2	17	once	ASSEGSFTRDRRRYGYT
TRBV5-1	TRBJ2-5	12	-	ASRDQGPQETQY
TRBV10-1	TRBJ1-6	11	-	ASSENRGSPLH
TRBV2	TRBJ1-6	12	-	ASSPDRERSPLH
TRBV6-2/TRBV6-3	TRBJ2-1	11	few	ASSRDTYNEQF
TRBV19	TRBJ1-6	11	-	ASSTPGSYILH
TRBV6-5	TRBJ1-5	12	few	ASRGGGGNQPQH
TRBV5-1	TRBJ1-1	14	-	ASSLWGSGGMAEAF
TRBV5-1	TRBJ2-1	14	-	ASSLLTSGGSFGQF
TRBV29-1	TRBJ2-1	13	-	SGGQGASNYNEQF
TRBV15	TRBJ2-2	13	-	ASGLAGLNTGELF
TRBV21-1	TRBJ2-5	11	-	ASSRGGKETQY
TRBV4-1	TRBJ1-6	15	-	ASSGDNLSSYNSPLH
TRBV15	TRBJ1-3	11	-	AAQQDSGNTIY
TRBV9	TRBJ1-2	15	-	ASSPQPLLGGVRGYT
TRBV5-1	TRBJ2-7	13	-	ASSVTGTASYEQY
TRBV4-1	TRBJ1-5	12	-	ASSQLTGGQPQH
TRBV5-6	TRBJ1-2	13	-	ASSHYNNRDDGYT
TRBV5-1	TRBJ2-1	13	-	ASSPDPFRDNEQF
TRBV18	TRBJ2-1	11	-	ASSPSVYNEQF
TRBV3-1/TRBV3-2	TRBJ1-6	12	-	ASNPGQYNSPLH
TRBV3-1/TRBV3-2	TRBJ2-7	14	-	ASSPLSRRTTTEQY
TRBV7-9	TRBJ2-1	12	-	ASRLGLADNEQF
TRBV6-5	TRBJ1-5	12	-	ASSRQGFNQPQH
TRBV6-1	TRBJ1-1	12	once	ASSEAAGNTEAF
TRBV6-2/TRBV6-3	TRBJ2-3	14	-	ASSQQLSTSTDTQY
TRBV18	TRBJ2-7	17	-	ASSPPGSSGRARTGEQY
TRBV5-6	TRBJ1-1	13	-	ASSLIGALNTEAF
TRBV28	TRBJ2-5	14	-	ASSFRQGMGQETQY
TRBV3-1/TRBV3-2	TRBJ2-5	14	-	ASSQMGARVQETQY
TRBV11-2	TRBJ2-7	13	once	ASSLVAGTSYEQY
TRBV5-5	TRBJ2-5	10	-	ASSQRRETQY
TRBV2	TRBJ1-5	12	-	ASTTGDSNQPQH
TRBV4-2	TRBJ2-2	14	-	ASSQARGGASGELF
TRBV7-8	TRBJ2-5	13	-	ASSLSRGRRETQY
TRBV20-1	TRBJ2-3	14	-	SASNQGFSLTDTQY
TRBV5-1	TRBJ2-7	15	-	ASSLGTSALSSYEQY
TRBV5-5	TRBJ1-4	11	-	ASSLFPRGILV
TRBV2	TRBJ2-1	11	-	ASSSTGSHEQF
TRBV6-5	TRBJ2-7	13	once	ASSGMRATGSEQY
TRBV6-5	TRBJ2-5	11	few	ASSYNGWETQY
TRBV7-9	TRBJ1-1	10	-	ASSLRHNEAF
TRBV9	TRBJ2-2	11	-	ASSVSNTGELF
TRBV19	TRBJ1-3	11	-	ASRTGAGNTIY
TRBV6-1	TRBJ2-1	15	-	ASSATSGTSGHNEQF